This TCR beta chain was profiled in a study of graft-versus-host responses after intestinal transplantation. Study-wide results and limits: Where graft-donor T cell macrochimerism was present, patients had high graft-versus-host to host-versus-graft clonal ratios in allografts.

CDR1 and CDR2 (germline): SGHRS, YFSETQ. This CDR3 spans 13 amino acids. V was clipped by 0 bases and J by 7 bases; unmatched bases: 0. About this clone: Its antigen is not identified.

The data were produced by immunoSEQ multiplex PCR, yet TCRdb's version contains in-frame clones alone and is incomplete. The repertoire includes fewer than 30,000 clones, roughly 87% of them detected once, and under 14% sits in the top ten. This chain links TRBV5-1 with TRBJ1-4, with 7 nucleotides matching TRBD1. The material sequenced was PBMCs, taken nearly 470 days after intestinal transplantation. This receptor was taken from a human patient who received an intestinal transplant, so some T cells may come from the graft donor. The CDR3 bases are TGCGCCAGCAGCTTGGGACAGGGTGAAAAACTGTTTTTT. Amino acids: CASSLGQGEKLFF.